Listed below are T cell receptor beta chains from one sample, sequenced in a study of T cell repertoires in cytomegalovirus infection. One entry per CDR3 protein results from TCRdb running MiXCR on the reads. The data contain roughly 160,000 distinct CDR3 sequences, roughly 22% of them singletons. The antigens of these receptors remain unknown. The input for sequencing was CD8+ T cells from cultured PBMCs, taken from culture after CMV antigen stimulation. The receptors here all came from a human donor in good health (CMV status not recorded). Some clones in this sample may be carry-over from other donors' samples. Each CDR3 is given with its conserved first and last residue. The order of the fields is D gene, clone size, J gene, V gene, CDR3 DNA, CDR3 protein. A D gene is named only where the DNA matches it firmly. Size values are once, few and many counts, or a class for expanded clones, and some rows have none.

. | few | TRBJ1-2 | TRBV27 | TGTGCCAGCAGTTTCTACCGGACAGCGTCCGATGGCTACACCTTC | CASSFYRTASDGYTF
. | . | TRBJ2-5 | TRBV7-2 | TGTGCCAGCAGCCGCGGTGGGGGGCTTCTATTAAAGACCCAGTACTTC | CASSRGGGLLLKTQYF
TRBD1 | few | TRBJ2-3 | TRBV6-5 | TGTGCCAGCAGTTACTCAGTAATACGGGACAGCAGCACAGATACGCAGTATTTT | CASSYSVIRDSSTDTQYF
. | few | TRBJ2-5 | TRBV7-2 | TGTGCCAGCAGCCTACCGTCGGACCCTTCCGCATGGGAGACCCAGTACTTC | CASSLPSDPSAWETQYF
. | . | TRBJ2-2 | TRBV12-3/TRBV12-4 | TGTGCCAGCAGCTGGACGGGGGTGGGGACCGGGGAGCTGTTTTTT | CASSWTGVGTGELFF
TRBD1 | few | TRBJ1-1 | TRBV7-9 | TGTGCCAGCAGCCCCCGGGACAGGGGGACTGAAGCTTTCTTT | CASSPRDRGTEAFF
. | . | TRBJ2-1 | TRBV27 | TGTGCCAGCAAATCGGTTCGTACGCCGAAATTTTTATTGAGCTCCTACAATGAGCAGTTCTTC | CASKSVRTPKFLLSSYNEQFF
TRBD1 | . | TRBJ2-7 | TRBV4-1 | TGCGCCAGCAGCCAAGATACCCGGGACAGGAGAACCTACGAGCAGTACTTC | CASSQDTRDRRTYEQYF
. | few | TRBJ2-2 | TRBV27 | TGTGCCAGCAGGGCTGCCGGGGAGCTGTTTTTT | CASRAAGELFF
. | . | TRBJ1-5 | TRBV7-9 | TGTGCCAGCAGCCCACAGGGACCTTATCAGCCCCAGCATTTT | CASSPQGPYQPQHF
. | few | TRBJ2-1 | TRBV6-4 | TGTGCCAGCAGTGAAGACGGGGGATCCTACAATGAGCAGTTCTTC | CASSEDGGSYNEQFF
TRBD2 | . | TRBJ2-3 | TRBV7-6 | TGTGCCAGCAGCCTAACGGGGGGGCGCGGTACAGATACGCAGTATTTT | CASSLTGGRGTDTQYF
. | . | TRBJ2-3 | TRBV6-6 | TGTGCCAGCAGCCTCGGGGCCGGTACGCAGTATTTT | CASSLGAGTQYF
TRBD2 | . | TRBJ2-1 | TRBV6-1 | TGTGCCAGCAGTGGGGCTAGCGGGAGGGATGAGCAGTTCTTC | CASSGASGRDEQFF
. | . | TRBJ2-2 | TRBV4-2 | TGTGCCAGCAGCCACCCTTTCGACAGCCCGAACACCGGGGAGCTGTTTTTT | CASSHPFDSPNTGELFF
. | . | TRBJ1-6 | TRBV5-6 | TGTGCCAGCAGCTTACCAGGGATCAATTCACCCCTCCACTTT | CASSLPGINSPLHF
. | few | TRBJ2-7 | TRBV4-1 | TGCGCCAGCAGCCAAGCAGCAGGGGACTACGAGCAGTACTTC | CASSQAAGDYEQYF
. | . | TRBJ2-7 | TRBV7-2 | TGTGCCAGCAGCTCGCCCTCCGGGACGGAGCTTATCGAGCAGTACTTC | CASSSPSGTELIEQYF
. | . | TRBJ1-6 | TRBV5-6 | TGTGCCAGCAGCTTGGGTTCCCCAAATTCACCCCTCCACTTT | CASSLGSPNSPLHF
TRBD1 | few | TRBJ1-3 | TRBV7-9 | TGTGCCAGCAGCCAACCGGGACAGCCTCTATATTTAGGTGGAAACACCATATATTTT | CASSQPGQPLYLGGNTIYF
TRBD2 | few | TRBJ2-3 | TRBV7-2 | TGTGCCAGCAGCTTATCTTCCGCGGGGGGGCCCCCAGATACGCAGTATTTT | CASSLSSAGGPPDTQYF
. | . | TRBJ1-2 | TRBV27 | TGTGCCAGCAGTCCCCCGACATCGAGTTATGGCTACACCTTC | CASSPPTSSYGYTF
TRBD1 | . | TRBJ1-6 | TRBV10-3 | TGTGCCATCAGTGATAATCCAGACAGGGAAGATTCACCCCTCCACTTT | CAISDNPDREDSPLHF
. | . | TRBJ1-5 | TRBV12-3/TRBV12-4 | TGTGCCAGCAGTTTTCTTGGGCAGGGCCAACCCCTAGCCCAGCATTTT | CASSFLGQGQPLAQHF
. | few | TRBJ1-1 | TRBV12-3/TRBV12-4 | TGTGCCAGCAGTCTCCTGGAGGGGGCTTTCTTT | CASSLLEGAFF
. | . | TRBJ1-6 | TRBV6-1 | TGTGCCAGCAGTGAAGCTGGGGGGGATAGAAGCTCCTATAATTCACCCCTCCACTTT | CASSEAGGDRSSYNSPLHF
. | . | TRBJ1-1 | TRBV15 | TGTGCCACCAGCAGAGATCGGCGGAACACTGAAGCTTTCTTT | CATSRDRRNTEAFF
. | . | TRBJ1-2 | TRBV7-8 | TGTGCCAGCAGCTTTGGGGGATATGGCTACACCTTC | CASSFGGYGYTF